These 18 T cell receptor beta chains were sequenced from one sample in a study of T cells after yellow fever vaccination. From the 5' RACE reads, TCRdb called clonotypes with MiXCR, one entry per CDR3 protein. The table has a few hundred thousand distinct CDR3 sequences, 3% to 4.5% seen once. Specimen: PBMCs, collected on the day of the yellow fever booster vaccination. The source is a man between 18 and 35 years old who received the YFV17D yellow fever vaccine.

Regarding this clonotype: It is likely a read error, because the conserved phenylalanine at the end of the CDR3 is missing. The chain recombines TRBV7-2 with TRBJ1-1; unclear D gene. V gave up 2 bases and J gave up 2 bases, with 9 bases separating them. Per germline, CDR1 SGHTA and CDR2 FQGNSA. The CDR3 sequence is 14 residues long. CDR3 loop: CASSLFTVNTEAFS. The CDR3 DNA follows: TGTGCCAGCAGCTTATTTACAGTCAACACTGAAGCTTTCTCT.

Many counts were recorded for this clonotype. The V gene is TRBV19, the J gene TRBJ1-4; D is perhaps TRBD1 (5 bases). Per the germline V gene, CDR1 is LNHDA and CDR2 is SQIVND (reference sequence). The CDR3 extends over 14 amino acids. V was pared by 6 bases and J by 4 bases, with 12 bases between. The DNA for the CDR3 is TGTGCCAGTAGCACAACAGGATATAATGAAAAACTGTTTTTT. Translated, it gives CASSTTGYNEKLFF.

This clonotype was detected a few times. The chain employs TRBV12-3 or TRBV12-4 and TRBJ2-5; D ambiguous. This CDR3 contains 15 residues. Between the trimmed V and J ends, which lost 6 bases and 4 bases, there was a span of 18 bases. Here the CDR3 DNA reads TGTGCCAGCAGCCTTATGTTCATTTCGGGAGAGACCCAGTACTTC. This gives the protein CASSLMFISGETQYF.

The chain employs TRBV28 and TRBJ2-7; TRBD2 matches 14 bases. J lost 6 bases, V lost 8 bases, and 9 bases had no gene match. The CDR3 runs 15 residues. CDR1 and CDR2 (germline): MDHEN, SYDVKM. CDR3 nucleotides: TGTGCCAGCCGGGGACTAGCGGGGGCCCAGGGCGAGCAGTACGTC. Its translation: CASRGLAGAQGEQYV.

In this sample, this clonotype turned up many times. V is TRBV5-1 and J is TRBJ2-7; TRBD1 agrees at 7 bases. J lost 0 bases, V lost 4 bases, and 7 bases had no gene match. The germline CDR1 and CDR2 sequences are SGHRS and YFSETQ. There are 15 residues in the CDR3. The DNA of the CDR3 is TGCGCCAGCAGCCTGGACTGGGACAGCTCCTACGAGCAGTACTTC. Its protein is CASSLDWDSSYEQYF.

This clonotype was observed a handful of times. This chain joins TRBV7-8 and TRBJ2-2, with 10 nucleotides matching TRBD1. CDR3 size: 16 residues. The germline gives CDR1 SGHVS, CDR2 FQNEAQ. The J segment lost 4 bases and the V segment lost 5 bases, leaving 7 bases of the junction unmatched. The CDR3 here is CASSTDRGPITGELFF. The CDR3 DNA follows: TGTGCCAGCAGCACCGACAGGGGGCCAATCACCGGGGAGCTGTTTTTT.

Ten or more counts support this clonotype. The chain recombines TRBV20-1 with TRBJ2-5; D not certain. The V gene lost 1 base and the J gene lost 7 bases, with 13 bases spanning the gap. The CDR3 runs 13 residues. CDR1 and CDR2 from the germline V gene are DFQATT and SNEGSKA (reference sequence). The CDR3 coding sequence is TGCAGTGCTAGAGGGCAGGTAGTAGGGACCCAGTACTTC. Translation gives CSARGQVVGTQYF.

This clonotype was detected ten times or more. The chain employs TRBV5-1 and TRBJ2-3; TRBD1 might be the D (6 bases). The V and J ends lost 1 base and 15 bases respectively, with 33 bases between them. Germline values: CDR1 SGHRS, CDR2 YFSETQ. The CDR3 contains 18 residues. The CDR3 protein is CASSLRRVGALPWPEAYF. The CDR3 bases are TGCGCCAGCAGCTTGAGGAGAGTGGGGGCCTTACCCTGGCCGGAGGCATATTTT. Full variable domain (remainder filled in from reference TRBV5-1 and TRBJ2-3): KAGVTQTPRYLIKTRGQQVTLSCSPISGHRSVSWYQQTPGQGLQFLFEYFSETQRNKGNFPGRFSGRQFSNSRSEMNVSTLELGDSALYLCASSLRRVGALPWPEAYFGPGTRLTVL.

This clonotype was counted at least ten times. The genes are TRBV5-1 and TRBJ2-7; a possible D gene is TRBD2 (6 bases). This CDR3 comprises 14 residues. Trimming cost V 0 bases and J 3 bases, with 10 bases left between them. Germline V gene lookup returns CDR1 SGHRS and CDR2 YFSETQ. CDR3 DNA sequence: TGCGCCAGCAGCTTGGGTGTGGGGGGCTACGAGCAGTACTTC. Encoded protein: CASSLGVGGYEQYF.

This clonotype was seen more than once but under ten times. V and J are TRBV3-1 and TRBJ1-3; D gene uncertain. Trimming took 3 bases from V and 9 from J, leaving 9 bases between them. CDR1 and CDR2 from the germline V gene are LGHDT and YNNKEL (reference sequence). This CDR3 is 12 amino acids long. This CDR3 reads CASSHLEGTIYF. DNA of the CDR3: TGTGCCAGCAGCCACCTTGAGGGCACCATATATTTT.

The chain is built from TRBV7-2 and TRBJ1-5, with unresolved D. CDR1 is SGHTA and CDR2 is FQGNSA in the germline V gene. Between the trimmed V and J ends, which lost 0 bases and 0 bases, there was a span of 12 bases. This CDR3 spans 17 amino acids. CDR3 sequence: CASSLAGWPYSNQPQHF. CDR3 bases: TGTGCCAGCAGCTTAGCGGGCTGGCCCTATAGCAATCAGCCCCAGCATTTT. The complete variable domain, with remaining parts taken from reference TRBV7-2 and TRBJ1-5, reads GAGVSQSPSNKVTEKGKDVELRCDPISGHTALYWYRQSLGQGLEFLIYFQGNSAPDKSGLPSDRFSAERTGGSVSTLTIQRTQQEDSAVYLCASSLAGWPYSNQPQHFGDGTRLSIL.

Ten or more counts support this clonotype. This rearrangement joins TRBV7-6 to TRBJ2-7; the match to TRBD1 covers 7 bases. Germline lookup yields CDR1 SGHVS and CDR2 FNYEAQ. The CDR3 contains 13 residues. The V and J ends lost 8 bases and 3 bases, in that order; junction bases with no gene match: 7. The CDR3 sequence is CASSEGASYEQYV. The CDR3 DNA reads TGTGCCAGCTCCGAGGGGGCAAGCTACGAGCAGTACGTC.

This clonotype was observed many times. The chain is built from TRBV10-3 and TRBJ1-2; 7 bases map to TRBD1. The CDR3 has 15 amino acids. Trimming at V came to 3 bases and at J to 4 bases, leaving 8 bases not matched to a gene. The V gene's germline CDR1 is ENHRY and CDR2 SYGVKD. The DNA of the CDR3 is TGTGCCATCAGTGATGTTGGGACAGATGTCTATGGCTACACCTTC. Its translation is CAISDVGTDVYGYTF.

There are many counts of this clonotype. This chain links TRBV23-1 with TRBJ2-5; unclear D gene. TRBV23-1 is an ORF; its function is uncertain. V lost 1 base and J 5 bases, leaving 11 bases between the germline ends. The CDR3 covers 14 residues. CDR3 bases: TGCGCCAGCAGTCAATGTACAAACGGGGAGACCCAGTACTTC. Translation gives CASSQCTNGETQYF.

In this sample, this clonotype turned up many times. CDR3: CATSDQGQGSDTQYF. The CDR3 region has the DNA TGTGCCACCAGTGATCAAGGACAGGGCTCAGATACGCAGTATTTT. This sequence joins TRBV24-1 and TRBJ2-3; 8 nucleotides line up with TRBD1. The CDR3 sequence is 15 residues long. Losses at the gene ends were 3 bases for V and 4 bases for J; bases not matched to a gene: 5. Germline CDR1 and CDR2: KGHDR and SFDVKD.

This clonotype appeared many times. The chain employs TRBV5-1 and TRBJ2-5, with 9 nucleotides matching TRBD1. CDR1 and CDR2 from the germline V gene are SGHRS and YFSETQ. The junction had 13 bases not matched to a gene; V was cut back by 8 bases and J by 5 bases. The CDR3 sequence is 15 residues long. The CDR3, as DNA: TGCGCCAGTGGATCCGGGACAGGGCGTTCGGAGACCCAGTACTTC. This translates into CASGSGTGRSETQYF.

The sample holds a few counts of this clonotype. The chain employs TRBV20-1 and TRBJ1-5, with D perhaps matching TRBD1 (6 bases). This CDR3 has 15 residues. Germline CDR1 reads DFQATT; CDR2 reads SNEGSKA (reference sequence). V was clipped by 6 bases and J by 2 bases, with 17 bases between them. The CDR3, as DNA: TGCAGTGCCCACCGAGGGGGGCAGGGCAATCAGCCCCAGCATTTT. Its translation is CSAHRGGQGNQPQHF.

This chain connects TRBV4-3 to TRBJ2-2; D unclear. V was cut by 0 bases and J by 4 bases, with 9 bases left in between. CDR3 length: 15 residues. The germline V gene has CDR1 LGHNA and CDR2 YSLEER. CDR3: CASSQEVGFTGELFF. The CDR3 coding sequence is TGCGCCAGCAGCCAAGAAGTTGGATTCACCGGGGAGCTGTTTTTT.